Sequencing of this TCR beta chain was carried out in a study of T cell repertoires in cytomegalovirus infection. With 5 bases clipped from V and 4 bases from J, the junction kept 11 bases outside the gene matches. CDR1 and CDR2 (germline): SGHTA, FQGNSA. The CDR3 is made up of 16 amino acids. This clonotype was seen ten or more times. Its antigen is not identified. The study, taken as a whole, reports: Carriers of CMV and the relevant HLA type were discriminated by public TCR beta frequency. The ex vivo response was dominated by HLA-C-restricted CMV-specific TCR beta clonotypes.

Each CDR3 protein gets one entry after TCRdb re-called the reads with MiXCR. The table has hundreds of thousands of distinct CDR3 sequences, 30% to 35% seen once; the top ten hold 15% to 20%. The material was cultured PBMCs, obtained from culture after CMV antigen stimulation. V gene TRBV7-2 combines with J gene TRBJ1-5, with 7 bases matching TRBD1. This receptor was taken from a human donor in good health (CMV status not recorded). Some clones in this sample may be carry-over from other donors' samples. As DNA, the CDR3 is TGTGCCAGCAGCCCGGCCGACAGGGTCGCGAATCAGCCCCAGCATTTT. Translation: CASSPADRVANQPQHF.